One sample yielded the 17 T cell receptor beta chains listed below, sequenced in a study of blood T cell repertoires in COVID-19. Clones were sequenced by immunoSEQ multiplex PCR, and TCRdb holds only the in-frame ones, with some missing. The sample has around 88,000 clones, around nine tenths seen once. Input material: peripheral blood. Receptors originate from a woman older than 75 with acute or convalescent COVID-19.

This clone has a single count. V is TRBV12-3 or TRBV12-4 and J is TRBJ1-5; perhaps TRBD1 as D (6 bases). The V end lost 3 bases, the J end lost 7 bases, and 10 bases lay between the germline ends. The length of the CDR3 is 13 residues. This chain's CDR3 is CASSFGGGQPQHF. In DNA, the CDR3 is TGTGCCAGCAGTTTTGGGGGGGGCCAGCCCCAGCATTTT.

This rearrangement joins TRBV7-2 to TRBJ1-5, with 10 bases aligning to TRBD1. V lost 5 bases and J lost 9; bases outside the gene matches: 13. This CDR3 is 16 amino acids long. Germline CDR1 SGHTA, CDR2 FQGNSA. The CDR3 is CASSPNPGQGLGPQHF. CDR3 in DNA: TGTGCCAGCAGCCCCAACCCGGGACAGGGGCTAGGGCCCCAGCATTTT.

This clone was counted between two and nine times. This chain connects TRBV7-8 to TRBJ1-5; a possible D gene is TRBD1 (6 bases). Trimming took 4 bases from V and 9 from J, leaving 22 bases between them. CDR1 SGHVS and CDR2 FQNEAQ come from the germline V gene. This CDR3 has 16 amino acids. The CDR3 protein is CASSSFNRDIGAPQHF. CDR3 DNA sequence: TGTGCCAGCAGCTCTTTCAACCGGGACATAGGAGCGCCCCAGCATTTT.

The chain carries TRBV12-5 and TRBJ2-7; the match to TRBD2 covers 12 bases. V shed 0 bases and J 5 bases; nucleotides not matched to a gene: 2. The CDR3 is 15 residues long. Germline-derived CDR1 and CDR2 are LGHNT and FRNRAP. CDR3 loop: CASGLVLAGGNEQYF. The CDR3 bases are TGTGCTAGTGGTTTGGTCCTAGCGGGGGGGAACGAGCAGTACTTC.

The V and J genes are TRBV2 and TRBJ1-2; D is possibly TRBD1 (6 bases). Germline V lookup: CDR1 SNHLY, CDR2 FYNNEI. This CDR3 spans 14 amino acids. Trimming pared 3 bases from V and 1 base from J, leaving 9 bases between. In nucleotides, the CDR3 is TGTGCCAGCAGTGATCGGACAGATAACTATGGCTACACCTTC. Encoded protein: CASSDRTDNYGYTF.

The chain couples TRBV5-8 to TRBJ2-7; 7 bases line up with TRBD1. Germline V gene data show CDR1 as SGHTS and CDR2 as YDEGEE. The trim removed 2 bases at V and 6 bases at J, leaving 5 bases unmatched. The CDR3 is 13 residues long. The DNA of the CDR3 is TGTGCCAGCAGCTTTGACAGGGTTGGCGAGCAGTACTTC. Amino acid sequence: CASSFDRVGEQYF.

The chain employs TRBV5-1 and TRBJ1-2; possibly TRBD1 for D (5 bases). In germline, CDR1 is SGHRS, CDR2 YFSETQ. The CDR3 sequence is 14 residues long. The ends were cut back, 0 bases at V and 4 bases at J, with 10 bases in the middle. CDR3 DNA sequence: TGCGCCAGCAGCTTGGCCCAGGGCGTCTATGGCTACACCTTC. It yields the protein CASSLAQGVYGYTF.

This chain connects TRBV5-1 to TRBJ1-5; a possible D gene is TRBD1 (6 bases). CDR3 length equals 15 residues. CDR1 is SGHRS and CDR2 is YFSETQ in the germline V gene. V was pared by 0 bases and J by 2 bases, with 9 bases between. The CDR3 DNA reads as TGCGCCAGCAGCTTGGAATCAGGGGGCAATCAGCCCCAGCATTTT. It encodes CASSLESGGNQPQHF.

This chain uses TRBV2 with TRBJ2-3, with TRBD1 identical over 7 bases. The V gene end was trimmed by 10 bases and the J gene end by 4 bases; junction bases not matched to a gene: 8. This CDR3 region has 13 residues. Per the germline V gene, CDR1 is SNHLY and CDR2 is FYNNEI. The DNA of the CDR3 is TGTGCCACCCGACAGGGTGGGGCAGATACGCAGTATTTT. It translates to CATRQGGADTQYF.

This clone has just a few counts. This chain links TRBV6-5 with TRBJ1-1, with 9 bases matching TRBD1. Looked up from germline, CDR1 is MNHEY and CDR2 is SVGAGI. This CDR3 is 15 amino acids long. The J segment lost 6 bases and the V segment lost 4 bases, leaving 9 bases of the junction unmatched. CDR3 in DNA: TGTGCCAGCAGTTTTCAGAATACAGGGGGCTCTGAAGCTTTCTTT. Protein: CASSFQNTGGSEAFF.

This clone is a singleton in its sample. This chain connects TRBV6-5 to TRBJ1-5; D is ambiguous. Germline lookup yields CDR1 MNHEY and CDR2 SVGAGI. V shed 5 bases and J shed 3 bases, with 14 bases lying between them. The CDR3 covers 15 residues. The CDR3 protein is CASSTDIPINQPQHF. The CDR3 DNA reads TGTGCCAGCAGTACCGACATCCCCATCAATCAGCCCCAGCATTTT.

This chain joins TRBV20-1 and TRBJ2-7, with D uncertain. CDR1 is DFQATT and CDR2 is SNEGSKA in the germline V gene (reference sequence). The CDR3 is made up of 12 amino acids. Trimming pared 3 bases from V and 2 bases from J, leaving 8 bases between. This CDR3 is CSASPLPYEQYF. CDR3 in DNA: TGCAGTGCTAGTCCCCTCCCCTACGAGCAGTACTTC.

The chain joins TRBV7-3 to TRBJ1-6; TRBD1 is a possible D gene (5 bases). The CDR3 is 15 residues long. CDR1 and CDR2 from the germline V gene are SGHTA and FQGTGA. Between the trimmed V and J ends, which lost 3 bases and 7 bases, there was a span of 13 bases. CDR3 in amino acids: CASSFLGGDNSPLHF. The CDR3 DNA is TGTGCCAGCAGCTTTCTCGGGGGAGACAATTCACCCCTCCACTTT. Filled out from reference TRBV7-3 and TRBJ1-6, the complete variable domain reads GAGVSQTPSNKVTEKGKYVELRCDPISGHTALYWYRQSLGQGPEFLIYFQGTGAADDSGLPNDRFFAVRPEGSVSTLKIQRTERGDSAVYLCASSFLGGDNSPLHFGNGTRLTVT.

This chain uses TRBV19 with TRBJ2-3; a possible D gene is TRBD1 (6 bases). Trimming left V 7 bases short and J 0 bases short, with 11 bases between. Germline assignment: CDR1 LNHDA and CDR2 SQIVND (reference sequence). The CDR3 consists of 14 residues. Here the CDR3 reads CASKGGSSTDTQYF. The CDR3 DNA is TGTGCCAGTAAAGGGGGTTCTAGCACAGATACGCAGTATTTT.

The rearrangement links TRBV5-8 to TRBJ2-3, with 10 positions matching TRBD2. The CDR3 runs to 16 residues. Germline V gives CDR1 SGHTS, CDR2 YDEGEE. Unmatched junction bases numbered 7, after V lost 5 bases and J lost 1 base. The CDR3 DNA reads TGTGCCAGCAGAACCACCGGGACTAGCGGCACAGATACGCAGTATTTT. Protein: CASRTTGTSGTDTQYF.

The chain recombines TRBV3-1 (or the pseudogene TRBV3-2) with TRBJ2-7, with D possibly TRBD1 on 6 matching bases. Germline-derived CDR1 and CDR2 are LGHDT and YNNKEL (reference sequence). V gave up 8 bases and J gave up 2 bases, with 13 bases separating them. The CDR3 runs 13 residues. The CDR3 DNA reads as TGTGCCAGCGGGACAATTCTAACCTACGAGCAGTACTTC. This gives the protein CASGTILTYEQYF.

This chain joins TRBV16 and TRBJ2-5; no reliable D call. Germline CDR1 reads KGHSY; CDR2 reads FQNENV. Trimming removed 2 bases from V and 14 bases from J, with 15 bases in between. CDR3 size: 12 residues. CDR3 DNA: TGTGCCAGCAGCCAAGAATCGGGTTCCTCATACTTC. It is translated as CASSQESGSSYF.